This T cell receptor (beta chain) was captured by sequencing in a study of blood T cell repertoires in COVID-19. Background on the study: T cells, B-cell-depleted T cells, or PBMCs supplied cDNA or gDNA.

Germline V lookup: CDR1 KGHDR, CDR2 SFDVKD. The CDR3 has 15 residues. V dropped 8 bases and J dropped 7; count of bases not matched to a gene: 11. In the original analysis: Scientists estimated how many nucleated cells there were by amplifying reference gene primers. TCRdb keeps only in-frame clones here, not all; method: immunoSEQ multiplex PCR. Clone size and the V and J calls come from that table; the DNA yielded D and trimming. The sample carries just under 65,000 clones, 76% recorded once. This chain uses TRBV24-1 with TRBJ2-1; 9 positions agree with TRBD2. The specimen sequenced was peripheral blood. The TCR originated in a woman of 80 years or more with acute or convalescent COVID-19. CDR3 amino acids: CATTPGGRAENEQFF. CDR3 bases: TGTGCCACCACACCGGGCGGGAGGGCTGAAAATGAGCAGTTCTTC.